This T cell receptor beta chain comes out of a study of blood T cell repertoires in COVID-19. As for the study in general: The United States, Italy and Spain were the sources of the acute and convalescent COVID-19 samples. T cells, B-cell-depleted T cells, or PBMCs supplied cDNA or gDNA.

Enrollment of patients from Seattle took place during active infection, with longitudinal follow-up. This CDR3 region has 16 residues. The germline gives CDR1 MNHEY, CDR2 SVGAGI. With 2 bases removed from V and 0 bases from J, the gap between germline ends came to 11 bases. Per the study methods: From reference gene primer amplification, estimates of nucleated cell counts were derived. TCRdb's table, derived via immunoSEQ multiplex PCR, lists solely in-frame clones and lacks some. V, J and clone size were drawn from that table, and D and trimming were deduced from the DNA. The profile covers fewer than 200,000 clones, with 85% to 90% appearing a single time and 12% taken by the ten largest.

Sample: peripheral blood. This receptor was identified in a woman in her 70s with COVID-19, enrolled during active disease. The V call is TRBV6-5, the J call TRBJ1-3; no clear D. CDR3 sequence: CASSYRPTFSGNTIYF. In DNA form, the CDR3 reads TGTGCCAGCAGTTACCGTCCAACTTTCTCTGGAAACACCATATATTTT.